This T cell receptor beta chain was captured in a study of shared clonotypes between healthy human individuals. Study-level information: With ages of 18 to 49, the donors were a couple of women and a few men.

This clone occurred a few times. The CDR3 length is 16 residues. V trimming: 5 bases; J trimming: 4 bases; junction bases outside the gene matches: 8. Germline CDR1 and CDR2: SGHTA and FQGNSA. The table came from immunoSEQ multiplex PCR; TCRdb's copy has only in-frame clones and leaves some out. The sample carries some 1 million clones, roughly 80% recorded once. The sequence was collected from a man between 18 and 29 years old in good health. The chain is built from TRBV7-2 and TRBJ2-4, with 10 nucleotides matching TRBD2. Source material: memory CD4+ T cells sorted from blood. Specified subset: CD45RA-negative fraction. CDR3 sequence: CASSLGLAKTKNIQYF. Written as DNA, the CDR3 is TGTGCCAGCAGCCTGGGACTAGCGAAAACGAAAAACATTCAGTACTTC.